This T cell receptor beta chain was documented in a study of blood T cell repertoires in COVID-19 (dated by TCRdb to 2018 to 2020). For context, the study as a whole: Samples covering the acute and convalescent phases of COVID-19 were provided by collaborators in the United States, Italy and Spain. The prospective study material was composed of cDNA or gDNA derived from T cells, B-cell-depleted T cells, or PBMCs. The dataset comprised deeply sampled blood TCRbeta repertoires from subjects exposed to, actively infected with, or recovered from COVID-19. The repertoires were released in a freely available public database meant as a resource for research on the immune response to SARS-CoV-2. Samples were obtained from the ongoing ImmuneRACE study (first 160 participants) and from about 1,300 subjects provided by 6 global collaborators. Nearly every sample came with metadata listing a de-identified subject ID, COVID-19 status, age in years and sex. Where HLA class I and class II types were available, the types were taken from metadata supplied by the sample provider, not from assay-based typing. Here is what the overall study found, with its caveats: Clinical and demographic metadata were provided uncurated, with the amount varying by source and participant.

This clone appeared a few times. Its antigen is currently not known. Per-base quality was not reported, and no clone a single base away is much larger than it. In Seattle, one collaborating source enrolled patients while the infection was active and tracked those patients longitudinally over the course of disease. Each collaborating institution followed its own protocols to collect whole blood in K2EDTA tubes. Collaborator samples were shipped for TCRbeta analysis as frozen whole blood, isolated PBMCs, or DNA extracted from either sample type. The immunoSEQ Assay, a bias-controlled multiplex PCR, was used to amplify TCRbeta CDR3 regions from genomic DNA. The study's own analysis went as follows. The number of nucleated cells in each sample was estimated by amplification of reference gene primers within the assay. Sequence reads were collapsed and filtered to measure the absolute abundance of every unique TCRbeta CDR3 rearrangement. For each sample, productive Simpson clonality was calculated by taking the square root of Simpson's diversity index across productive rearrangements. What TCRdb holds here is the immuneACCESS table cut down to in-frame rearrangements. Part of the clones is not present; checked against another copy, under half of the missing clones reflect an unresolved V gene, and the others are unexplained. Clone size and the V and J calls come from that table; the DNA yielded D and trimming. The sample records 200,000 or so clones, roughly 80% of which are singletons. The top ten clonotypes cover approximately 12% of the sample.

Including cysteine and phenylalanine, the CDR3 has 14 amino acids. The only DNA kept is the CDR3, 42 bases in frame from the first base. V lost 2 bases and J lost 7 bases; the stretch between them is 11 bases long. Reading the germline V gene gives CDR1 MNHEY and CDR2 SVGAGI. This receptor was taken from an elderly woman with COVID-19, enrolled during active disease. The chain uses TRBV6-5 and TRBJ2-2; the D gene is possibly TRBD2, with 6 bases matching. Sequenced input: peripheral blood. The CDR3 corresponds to CASSYPSGGGELFF. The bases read TGTGCCAGCAGTTACCCGTCCGGGGGCGGGGAGCTGTTTTTT.